The next 3 T cell receptor beta chains were all read from a single sample in a study of cytomegalovirus exposure and HLA in healthy donors (dated by TCRdb to about 2017). Library generation was performed with the immunoSEQ multiplex PCR assay. TCRdb mirrors the immuneACCESS table, restricted to in-frame sequences. Some clones are absent from its copies; in checked studies, under half trace to an unresolved V gene, and the reason for the others is unknown. This sample lists about 280,000 clones; around 89% were detected once. Around 0.9% of the sample lies in the top ten. Sequenced sample: PBMCs. Receptor source: a woman under 30 in good health and CMV-seronegative.

This rearrangement joins TRBV11-2 to TRBJ2-5; a possible D gene is TRBD2 (6 bases). V dropped 1 base and J dropped 5 bases, with 26 bases sitting between them. Per the germline V gene, CDR1 is SGHAT and CDR2 is FQNNGV. The CDR3 loop spans 19 amino acids. The CDR3: CASSLAGSSGVAIGETQYF. CDR3 in DNA: TGTGCCAGCAGCTTAGCGGGATCCTCGGGGGTAGCCATCGGGGAGACCCAGTACTTC.

This clone was counted only a few times. CDR3 DNA: TGTGCCAGCACTCCACAGGGGTTAAGGTCACCCCTCCACTTT. Its translation is CASTPQGLRSPLHF. The chain uses TRBV28 and TRBJ1-6, with TRBD1 identical over 7 bases. Germline V lookup: CDR1 MDHEN, CDR2 SYDVKM. V gave up 7 bases and J gave up 10 bases; unmatched junction bases: 10. The CDR3 sequence is 14 residues long.

The chain carries TRBV7-3 and TRBJ2-2; 14 nucleotides line up with TRBD2. V shed 0 bases and J 5 bases; nucleotides not matched to a gene: 5. The CDR3 runs 18 residues. CDR1 SGHTA and CDR2 FQGTGA come from the germline V gene. CDR3 sequence: CASSLTGLAGVKTGELFF. The CDR3 DNA reads as TGTGCCAGCAGCTTAACGGGACTAGCGGGAGTCAAGACCGGGGAGCTGTTTTTT.